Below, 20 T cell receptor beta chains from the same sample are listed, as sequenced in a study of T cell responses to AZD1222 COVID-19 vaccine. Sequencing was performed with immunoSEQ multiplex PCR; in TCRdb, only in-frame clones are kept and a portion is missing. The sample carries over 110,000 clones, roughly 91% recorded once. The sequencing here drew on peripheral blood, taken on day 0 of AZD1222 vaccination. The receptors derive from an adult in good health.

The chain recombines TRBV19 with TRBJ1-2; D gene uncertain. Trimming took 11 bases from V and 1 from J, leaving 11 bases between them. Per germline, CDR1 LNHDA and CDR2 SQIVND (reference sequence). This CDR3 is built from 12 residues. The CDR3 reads CALRTDNYGYTF. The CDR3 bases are TGTGCCTTGCGGACGGATAACTATGGCTACACCTTC.

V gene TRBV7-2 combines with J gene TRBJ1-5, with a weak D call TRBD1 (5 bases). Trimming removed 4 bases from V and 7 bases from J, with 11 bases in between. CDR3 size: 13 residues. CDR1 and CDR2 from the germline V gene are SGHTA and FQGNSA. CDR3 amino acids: CASSSQEGQPQHF. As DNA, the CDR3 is TGTGCCAGCAGCTCGCAAGAGGGGCAGCCCCAGCATTTT.

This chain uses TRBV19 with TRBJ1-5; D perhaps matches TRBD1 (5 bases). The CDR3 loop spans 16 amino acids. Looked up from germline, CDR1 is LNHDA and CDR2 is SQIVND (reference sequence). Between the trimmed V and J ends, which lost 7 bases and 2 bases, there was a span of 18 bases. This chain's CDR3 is CASTSSLRDGNQPQHF. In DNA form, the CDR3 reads TGTGCCAGTACCTCTTCCCTCAGGGATGGCAATCAGCCCCAGCATTTT.

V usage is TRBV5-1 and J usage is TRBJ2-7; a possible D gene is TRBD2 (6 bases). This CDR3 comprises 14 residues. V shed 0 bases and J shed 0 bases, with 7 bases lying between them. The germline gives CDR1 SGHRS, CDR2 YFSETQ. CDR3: CASSLGDFSYEQYF. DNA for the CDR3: TGCGCCAGCAGCTTGGGGGACTTCTCCTACGAGCAGTACTTC.

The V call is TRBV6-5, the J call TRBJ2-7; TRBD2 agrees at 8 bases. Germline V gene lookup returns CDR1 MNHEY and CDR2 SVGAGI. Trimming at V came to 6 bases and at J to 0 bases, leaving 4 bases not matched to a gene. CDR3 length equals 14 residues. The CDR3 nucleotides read TGTGCCAGCAGCCCACTAGCGGACTCCTACGAGCAGTACTTC. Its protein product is CASSPLADSYEQYF.

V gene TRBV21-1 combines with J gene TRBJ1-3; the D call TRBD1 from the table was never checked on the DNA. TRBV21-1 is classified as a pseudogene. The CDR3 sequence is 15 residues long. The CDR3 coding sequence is TGTGCCAGCAGCAGTTCGCAGTTTTCTGGAAACACCATATATTTT. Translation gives CASSSSQFSGNTIYF.

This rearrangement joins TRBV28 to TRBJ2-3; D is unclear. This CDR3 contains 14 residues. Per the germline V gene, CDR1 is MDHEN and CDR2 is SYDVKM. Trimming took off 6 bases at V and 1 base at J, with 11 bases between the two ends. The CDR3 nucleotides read TGTGCCAGCAGCCCACGAAGAGGCACAGATACGCAGTATTTT. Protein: CASSPRRGTDTQYF.

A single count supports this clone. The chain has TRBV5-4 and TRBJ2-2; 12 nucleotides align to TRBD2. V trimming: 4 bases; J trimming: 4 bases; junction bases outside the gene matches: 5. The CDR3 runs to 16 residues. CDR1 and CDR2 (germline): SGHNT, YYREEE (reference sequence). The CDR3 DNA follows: TGTGCCAGCAGCCCGTCTAGCGGGAGGGGCACCGGGGAGCTGTTTTTT. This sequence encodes CASSPSSGRGTGELFF. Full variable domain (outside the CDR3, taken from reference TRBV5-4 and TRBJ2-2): ETGVTQSPTHLIKTRGQQVTLRCSSQSGHNTVSWYQQALGQGPQFIFQYYREEENGRGNFPPRFSGLQFPNYSSELNVNALELDDSALYLCASSPSSGRGTGELFFGEGSRLTVL.

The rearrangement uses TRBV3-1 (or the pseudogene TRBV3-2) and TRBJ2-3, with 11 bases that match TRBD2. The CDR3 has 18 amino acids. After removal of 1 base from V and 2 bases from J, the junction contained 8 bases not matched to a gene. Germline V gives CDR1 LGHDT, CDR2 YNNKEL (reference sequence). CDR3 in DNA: TGTGCCAGCAGCCAAGGGACTAGCGGGCCCATCTCCACAGATACGCAGTATTTT. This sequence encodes CASSQGTSGPISTDTQYF.

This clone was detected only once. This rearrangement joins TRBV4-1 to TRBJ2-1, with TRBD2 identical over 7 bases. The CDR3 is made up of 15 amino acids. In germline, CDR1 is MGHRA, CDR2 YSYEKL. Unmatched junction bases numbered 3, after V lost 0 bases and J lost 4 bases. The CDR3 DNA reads TGCGCCAGCAGCCAAGATGGGCGGGAGTACAATGAGCAGTTCTTC. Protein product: CASSQDGREYNEQFF.

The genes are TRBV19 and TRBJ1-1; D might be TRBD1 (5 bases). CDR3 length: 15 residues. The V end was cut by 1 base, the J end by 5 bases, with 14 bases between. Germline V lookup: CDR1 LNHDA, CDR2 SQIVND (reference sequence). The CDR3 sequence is CASSIAGGGGTEAFF. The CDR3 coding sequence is TGTGCCAGTAGTATAGCCGGCGGGGGAGGTACTGAAGCTTTCTTT.

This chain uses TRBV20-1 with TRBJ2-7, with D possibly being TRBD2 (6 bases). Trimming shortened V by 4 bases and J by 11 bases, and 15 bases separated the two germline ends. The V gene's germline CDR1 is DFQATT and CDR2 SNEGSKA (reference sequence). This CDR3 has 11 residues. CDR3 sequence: CSATGLQEEYF. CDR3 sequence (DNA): TGCAGTGCTACGGGACTCCAGGAGGAGTACTTC.

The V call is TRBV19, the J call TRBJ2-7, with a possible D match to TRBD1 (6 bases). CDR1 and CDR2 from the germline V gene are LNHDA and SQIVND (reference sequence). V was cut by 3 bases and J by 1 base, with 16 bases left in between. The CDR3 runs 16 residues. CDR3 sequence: CASSIAGQTSSYEQYF. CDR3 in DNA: TGTGCCAGTAGTATTGCTGGACAGACTTCTTCCTACGAGCAGTACTTC. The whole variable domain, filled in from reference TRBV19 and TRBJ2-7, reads DGGITQSPKYLFRKEGQNVTLSCEQNLNHDAMYWYRQDPGQGLRLIYYSQIVNDFQKGDIAEGYSVSREKKESFPLTVTSAQKNPTAFYLCASSIAGQTSSYEQYFGPGTRLTVT.

The CDR3 DNA reads as TGTGCCAGCAGCTTTTTTCGACATGAGCAGTTCTTC. This translates into CASSFFRHEQFF. This chain connects TRBV7-4 to TRBJ2-1; D not certain. This CDR3 is built from 12 residues. Per germline, CDR1 SGHVT and CDR2 SQSDAQ. V lost 3 bases and J lost 8, with 8 bases in between.

CDR3 residues: CASSIRGVGGTPGELFF. The CDR3, as DNA: TGTGCCAGTAGTATAAGAGGGGTCGGGGGCACGCCCGGGGAGCTGTTTTTT. The V and J genes are TRBV19 and TRBJ2-2; possibly TRBD1 or TRBD2 for D (6 bases each). This CDR3 comprises 17 residues. CDR1 LNHDA and CDR2 SQIVND come from the germline V gene (reference sequence). V was shortened by 2 bases and J by 6 bases, with 19 bases between the two germline ends.

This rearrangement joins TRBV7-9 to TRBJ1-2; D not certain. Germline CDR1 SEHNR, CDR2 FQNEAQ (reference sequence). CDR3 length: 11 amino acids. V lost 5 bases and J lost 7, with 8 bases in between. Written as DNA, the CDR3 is TGTGCCAGCAGCACGGGCGGTGGCTACACCTTC. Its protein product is CASSTGGGYTF.

Here the CDR3 DNA reads TGCAGTGCTAGAGTTCCAGATACGCAGTATTTT. Residues: CSARVPDTQYF. J is TRBJ2-3 and V is TRBV20-1; D not certain. Trimming left V 1 base short and J 4 bases short, with 3 bases between. This CDR3 has 11 amino acids. Germline V gives CDR1 DFQATT, CDR2 SNEGSKA (reference sequence).

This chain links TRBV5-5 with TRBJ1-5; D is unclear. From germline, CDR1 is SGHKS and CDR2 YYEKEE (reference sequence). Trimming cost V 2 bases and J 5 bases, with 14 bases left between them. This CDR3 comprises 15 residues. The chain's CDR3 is CASSFVPMVYQPQHF. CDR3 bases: TGTGCCAGCAGCTTTGTCCCCATGGTTTATCAGCCCCAGCATTTT.

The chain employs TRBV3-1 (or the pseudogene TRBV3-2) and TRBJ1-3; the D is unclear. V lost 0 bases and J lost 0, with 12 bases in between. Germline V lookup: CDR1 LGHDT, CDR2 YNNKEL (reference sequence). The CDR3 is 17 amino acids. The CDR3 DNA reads TGTGCCAGCAGCCAAGAAGAACACGGATCCTCTGGAAACACCATATATTTT. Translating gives CASSQEEHGSSGNTIYF.

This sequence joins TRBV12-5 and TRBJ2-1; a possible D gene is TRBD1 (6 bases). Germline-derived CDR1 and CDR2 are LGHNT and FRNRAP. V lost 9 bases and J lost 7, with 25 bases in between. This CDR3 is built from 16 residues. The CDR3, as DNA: TGTGCTAGCGCGTTTAGCCCGGACAGTTCAAGGAATGAGCAGTTCTTC. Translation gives CASAFSPDSSRNEQFF.